This entry describes one T cell receptor beta chain. The sample belongs to a study of control samples from healthy donors and cancer patients. Some clones are missing from TCRdb's copy, which holds only in-frame ones; the method was immunoSEQ multiplex PCR. The table lists a few hundred thousand clones, approximately 90% of them singletons. V was pared by 5 bases and J by 3 bases, with 16 bases between. CDR1 and CDR2 (germline): SGHTA, FQGNSA. The CDR3 has 15 residues. The sequence derives from a man between 40 and 49 years old with head and neck cancer. The material sequenced was PBMCs. V is TRBV7-2 and J is TRBJ1-1; D not resolved. The CDR3 is CASSTPKAGYTEAFF. The CDR3 nucleotides read TGTGCCAGCAGCACTCCAAAGGCCGGATACACTGAAGCTTTCTTT.